Listed here are 14 T cell receptor beta chains from one sample, sequenced in a study of blood T cell repertoires in COVID-19. The table came from immunoSEQ multiplex PCR; TCRdb's copy has only in-frame clones and leaves some out. Among about 60,000 clones listed, around 90% were seen once. The source material was peripheral blood. These receptors were taken from a human donor in a cohort sampled during active COVID-19.

The chain carries TRBV19 and TRBJ1-4, with TRBD1 matching over 8 bases. This CDR3 contains 16 residues. Germline trimming cut 4 bases from V and 7 bases from J; bases unmatched to any gene: 11. CDR1 and CDR2 (germline): LNHDA, SQIVND (reference sequence). CDR3 bases: TGTGCCAGTAGTACCCCAAGGACAGGGAGGAGTGAAAAACTGTTTTTT. This codes for CASSTPRTGRSEKLFF.

Notes on this clone: It is likely a read error, because the conserved phenylalanine at the end of the CDR3 is missing. The limits of the CDR3 on the DNA are not certain, so only TCRdb's listed CDR3 is given. V and J are TRBV24-1 and TRBJ1-4. The germline V gene encodes CDR1 KGHDR and CDR2 SFDVKD. Counting both end residues, the CDR3 totals 8 amino acids. CDR3 residues: CATTTRVD.

V and J are TRBV6-5 and TRBJ1-4, with D tentatively TRBD1 (6 bases). Germline V lookup: CDR1 MNHEY, CDR2 SVGAGI. The V end was cut by 6 bases, the J end by 6 bases, with 14 bases between. This CDR3 region has 14 residues. DNA of the CDR3: TGTGCCAGCAGGGACACAGGGCGCGATGAAAAACTGTTTTTT. As protein: CASRDTGRDEKLFF.

V and J are TRBV5-6 and TRBJ1-2; D gene uncertain. Trimming shortened V by 4 bases and J by 0 bases, and 16 bases separated the two germline ends. CDR1 is SGHDT, CDR2 YYEEEE, per germline. This CDR3 region has 16 residues. CDR3 in DNA: TGTGCCAGCAGCACCCGAGAGGGCGTATCTAACTATGGCTACACCTTC. Its translation: CASSTREGVSNYGYTF.

V and J are TRBV7-8 and TRBJ1-2, with D possibly matching TRBD1 (6 bases). Germline CDR1 is SGHVS and CDR2 is FQNEAQ. V lost 8 bases, J lost 7 bases, and 29 bases lay in between. CDR3 length: 17 amino acids. The CDR3 DNA follows: TGTGCCAGCGCATGGAAAGGGGGAAGGGCCACAAGGGGTGGCTACACCTTC. Protein: CASAWKGGRATRGGYTF.

This rearrangement joins TRBV7-8 to TRBJ2-7; 14 bases align to TRBD2. CDR3 length: 14 amino acids. With V trimmed by 5 bases and J by 3 bases, 0 bases remained unmatched. CDR1 is SGHVS and CDR2 is FQNEAQ in the germline V gene. Written as DNA, the CDR3 is TGTGCCAGCAGCGGGACTAGCGGGGGCTACGAGCAGTACTTC. This codes for CASSGTSGGYEQYF.

The chain joins TRBV5-4 to TRBJ2-5; D may be TRBD1 (7 bases). This CDR3 is 15 amino acids long. Between the trimmed V and J ends, which lost 4 bases and 2 bases, there was a span of 15 bases. CDR1 is SGHNT and CDR2 is YYREEE in the germline V gene (reference sequence). CDR3 amino acids: CASSPKAGGQETQYF. DNA of the CDR3: TGTGCCAGCAGCCCGAAGGCAGGGGGGCAAGAGACCCAGTACTTC.

The V call is TRBV19, the J call TRBJ2-7; TRBD1 matches at 9 bases. V lost 7 bases and J lost 0; bases outside the gene matches: 7. The germline CDR1 and CDR2 sequences are LNHDA and SQIVND (reference sequence). The CDR3 spans 15 residues. CDR3 protein: CASKDETGGSYEQYF. CDR3 DNA: TGTGCCAGTAAAGATGAGACAGGGGGCTCCTACGAGCAGTACTTC.

The chain employs TRBV3-1 (or the pseudogene TRBV3-2) and TRBJ2-1; the D is unclear. This CDR3 has 14 amino acids. The V end lost 1 base, the J end lost 4 bases, and 8 bases lay between the germline ends. Germline V gene data show CDR1 as LGHDT and CDR2 as YNNKEL (reference sequence). Written as DNA, the CDR3 is TGTGCCAGCAGCCAAGCCCCCCAGTACAATGAGCAGTTCTTC. Amino acid sequence: CASSQAPQYNEQFF.

J is TRBJ1-3 and V is TRBV11-2, with 7 bases matching TRBD1. CDR3 length: 16 amino acids. Germline-derived CDR1 and CDR2 are SGHAT and FQNNGV. J gave up 0 bases and V 4 bases, and 6 bases lay outside the gene matches. In DNA form, the CDR3 reads TGTGCCAGCAGCTACCGGGACAGAGTCTCTGGAAACACCATATATTTT. It translates to CASSYRDRVSGNTIYF.

The chain has TRBV4-3 and TRBJ2-3; TRBD1 aligns across 10 bases. V lost 2 bases, J lost 5 bases, and 7 bases stayed unmatched. Looked up from germline, CDR1 is LGHNA and CDR2 is YSLEER. This CDR3 region has 16 residues. In DNA, the CDR3 is TGCGCCAGCAGCCAAACCCCCCGGGACAGGGGAGATACGCAGTATTTT. The encoded protein is CASSQTPRDRGDTQYF.

This sequence joins TRBV3-1 (or the pseudogene TRBV3-2) and TRBJ2-1; 8 bases match TRBD2. CDR1 is LGHDT, CDR2 YNNKEL, per germline (reference sequence). After removal of 0 bases from V and 10 bases from J, the junction contained 17 bases not matched to a gene. The CDR3 totals 18 residues. The CDR3 nucleotides read TGTGCCAGCAGCCAAGAAAAGCCGGGGGGGTATCCAGGGTTAGAGCAGTTCTTC. Protein sequence: CASSQEKPGGYPGLEQFF.

The rearrangement joins TRBV9 to TRBJ2-2, with a possible D match to TRBD2 (5 bases). Trimming shortened V by 4 bases and J by 3 bases, and 19 bases separated the two germline ends. The CDR3 totals 17 residues. The V gene's germline CDR1 is SGDLS and CDR2 YYNGEE. CDR3 protein: CASSRERGRSDTGELFF. The CDR3 DNA reads as TGTGCCAGCAGCCGAGAACGGGGTCGGTCGGACACCGGGGAGCTGTTTTTT.

This clone showed up just once. This sequence joins TRBV7-4 and TRBJ2-7, with TRBD2 as a possible D gene (6 bases). Deletions cut 2 bases from V and 4 bases from J, with 18 bases between. The germline gives CDR1 SGHVT, CDR2 SQSDAQ. The CDR3 consists of 16 residues. Here the CDR3 reads CASSLPAGRVGYEQYF. In nucleotides, the CDR3 is TGTGCCAGCAGCTTACCAGCGGGCAGGGTAGGGTACGAGCAGTACTTC.